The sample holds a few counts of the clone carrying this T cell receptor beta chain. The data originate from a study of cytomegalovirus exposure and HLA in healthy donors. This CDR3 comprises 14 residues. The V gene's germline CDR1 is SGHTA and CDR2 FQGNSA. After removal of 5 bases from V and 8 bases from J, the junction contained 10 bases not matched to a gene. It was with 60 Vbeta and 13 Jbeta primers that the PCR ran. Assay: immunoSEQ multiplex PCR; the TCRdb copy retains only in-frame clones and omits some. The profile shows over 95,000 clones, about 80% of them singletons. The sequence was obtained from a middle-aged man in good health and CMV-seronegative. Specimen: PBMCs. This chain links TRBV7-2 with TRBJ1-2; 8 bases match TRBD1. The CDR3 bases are TGTGCCAGCAGCACTATTGGACAGGGATTAGGCTACACCTTC. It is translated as CASSTIGQGLGYTF.